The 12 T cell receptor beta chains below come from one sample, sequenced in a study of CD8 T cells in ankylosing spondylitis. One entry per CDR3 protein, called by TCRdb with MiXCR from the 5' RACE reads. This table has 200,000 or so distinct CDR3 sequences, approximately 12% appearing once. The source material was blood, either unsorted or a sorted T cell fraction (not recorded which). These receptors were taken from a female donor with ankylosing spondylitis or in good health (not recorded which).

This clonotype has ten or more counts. The CDR3 sequence is CASSPSGQKYQPQHF. The CDR3 DNA reads as TGTGCCAGCAGCCCATCCGGACAGAAGTATCAGCCCCAGCATTTT. This chain connects TRBV7-9 to TRBJ1-5; maybe TRBD1 (6 bases). CDR3 length: 15 residues. V was pared by 5 bases and J by 5 bases, with 16 bases between. Germline CDR1 SEHNR, CDR2 FQNEAQ (reference sequence).

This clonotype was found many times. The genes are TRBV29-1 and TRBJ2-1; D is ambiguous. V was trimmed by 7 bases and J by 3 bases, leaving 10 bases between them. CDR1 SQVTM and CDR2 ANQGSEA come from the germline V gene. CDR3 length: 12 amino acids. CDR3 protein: CSAEARYNEQFF. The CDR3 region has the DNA TGCAGCGCCGAAGCCCGCTACAATGAGCAGTTCTTC.

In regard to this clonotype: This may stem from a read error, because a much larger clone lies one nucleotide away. CDR3 sequence: CASNFNNEQFF. The CDR3, as DNA: TGCGCCAGCAACTTTAACAATGAGCAGTTCTTC. This sequence joins TRBV5-1 and TRBJ2-1, with D uncertain. Germline assignment: CDR1 SGHRS and CDR2 YFSETQ. This CDR3 is built from 11 residues. V gave up 6 bases and J gave up 5 bases, with 6 bases separating them. Full variable domain (rest looked up from reference TRBV5-1 and TRBJ2-1): KAGVTQTPRYLIKTRGQQVTLSCSPISGHRSVSWYQQTPGQGLQFLFEYFSETQRNKGNFPGRFSGRQFSNSRSEMNVSTLELGDSALYLCASNFNNEQFFGPGTRLTVL.

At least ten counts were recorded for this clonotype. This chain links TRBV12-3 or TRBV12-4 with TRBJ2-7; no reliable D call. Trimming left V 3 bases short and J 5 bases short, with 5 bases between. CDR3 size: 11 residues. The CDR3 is CASSFLDEQYF. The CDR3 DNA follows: TGTGCCAGCAGTTTTTTGGACGAGCAGTACTTC.

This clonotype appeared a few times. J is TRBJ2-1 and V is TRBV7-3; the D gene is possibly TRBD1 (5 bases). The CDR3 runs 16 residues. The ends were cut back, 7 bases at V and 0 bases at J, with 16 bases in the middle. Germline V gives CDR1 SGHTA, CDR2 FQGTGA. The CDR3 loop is CASTLWAGSSYNEQFF. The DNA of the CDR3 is TGTGCCAGCACCCTCTGGGCAGGGTCCTCCTACAATGAGCAGTTCTTC.

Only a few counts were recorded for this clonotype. CDR3 nucleotide sequence: TGTGCCAGCAGCTTATTTGAGGGAGGGGGCAATGAGCAGTTCTTC. Protein sequence: CASSLFEGGGNEQFF. The J gene is TRBJ2-1, the V gene TRBV7-3, with a possible D match to TRBD2 (7 bases). Germline V gives CDR1 SGHTA, CDR2 FQGTGA. The V and J ends lost 2 bases and 6 bases respectively, with 14 bases between them. The CDR3 is made up of 15 amino acids.

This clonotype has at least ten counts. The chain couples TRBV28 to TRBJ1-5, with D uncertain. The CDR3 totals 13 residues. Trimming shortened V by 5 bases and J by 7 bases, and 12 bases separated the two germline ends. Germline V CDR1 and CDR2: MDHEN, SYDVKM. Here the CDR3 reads CASSGQELQPQHF. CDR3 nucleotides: TGTGCCAGCAGTGGTCAAGAGTTGCAGCCCCAGCATTTT.

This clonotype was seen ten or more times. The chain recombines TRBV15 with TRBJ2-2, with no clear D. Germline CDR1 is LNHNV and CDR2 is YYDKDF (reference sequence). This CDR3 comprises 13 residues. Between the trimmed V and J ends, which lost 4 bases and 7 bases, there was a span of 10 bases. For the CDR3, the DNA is TGTGCCACCAGCAAAGGCAAAGGCGGGGAGCTGTTTTTT. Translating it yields CATSKGKGGELFF.

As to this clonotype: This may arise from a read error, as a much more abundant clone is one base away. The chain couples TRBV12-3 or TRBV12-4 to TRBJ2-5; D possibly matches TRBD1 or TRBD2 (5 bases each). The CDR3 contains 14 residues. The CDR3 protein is CVSSSQGPQETQYF. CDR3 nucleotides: TGTGTCAGCAGTTCCCAGGGACCCCAAGAGACCCAGTACTTC.

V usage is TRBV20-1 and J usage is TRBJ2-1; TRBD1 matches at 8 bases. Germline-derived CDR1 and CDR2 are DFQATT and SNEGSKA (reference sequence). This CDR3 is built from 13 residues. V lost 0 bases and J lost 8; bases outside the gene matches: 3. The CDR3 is CSARESGGDEQFF. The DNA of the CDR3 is TGCAGTGCTAGAGAGTCAGGGGGCGATGAGCAGTTCTTC.

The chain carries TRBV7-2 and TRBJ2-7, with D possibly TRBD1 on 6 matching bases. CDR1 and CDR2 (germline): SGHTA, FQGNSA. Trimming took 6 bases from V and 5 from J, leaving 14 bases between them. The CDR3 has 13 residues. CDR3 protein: CASRTQGPNEQYF. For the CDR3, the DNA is TGTGCCAGCAGGACACAGGGTCCCAACGAGCAGTACTTC.

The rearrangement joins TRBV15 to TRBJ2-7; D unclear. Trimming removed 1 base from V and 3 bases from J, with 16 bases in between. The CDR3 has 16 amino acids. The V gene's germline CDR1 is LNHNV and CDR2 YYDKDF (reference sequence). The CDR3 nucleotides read TGTGCCACCAGCAGAGTCGGTACACTCATGGGCTACGAGCAGTACTTC. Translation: CATSRVGTLMGYEQYF. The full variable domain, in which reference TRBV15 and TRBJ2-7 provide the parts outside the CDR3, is DAMVIQNPRYQVTQFGKPVTLSCSQTLNHNVMYWYQQKSSQAPKLLFHYYDKDFNNEADTPDNFQSRRPNTSFCFLDIRSPGLGDTAMYLCATSRVGTLMGYEQYFGPGTRLTVT.